The clone carrying this TCR beta chain was counted ten times or more. Its antigen remains unknown. This record comes from a study of regulatory T cells in long-lasting Graves disease. Whole-study context: To qualify as persistent, Graves' disease required over 5 years of antithyroid drugs with positive TSH receptor antibodies. Study-level findings and limits: Favoring TRBV28, TRBJ1-2 and TRBJ2-5 was a feature seen in persistent disease. Patients with persistent Graves' had lower TCR diversity than newly diagnosed patients.

Germline-derived CDR1 and CDR2 are SNHLY and FYNNEI. V lost 10 bases and J lost 3; bases outside the gene matches: 5. CDR3 length: 12 residues. TCR beta libraries were built with iRepertoire HTBI primers and Arm-PCR of CDR3 regions. TCRdb fed the multiplex PCR reads into MiXCR, producing one record per CDR3 protein. The table records about 430,000 distinct CDR3 sequences, around 23% of them present only once. Sample time point: persistent/refractory GD, antithyroid drugs over 5 years with positive TRAb. Extracted PBMC RNA gave rise to the TCR library. The J gene is TRBJ2-7, the V gene TRBV2; TRBD1 matches at 8 bases. The TCR comes from a female donor with Graves disease. The starting material was peripheral blood mononuclear cells (PBMCs), obtained when the disease was refractory, from a patient treated with antithyroid drugs. CDR3: CATGTGGYEQYF. Written as DNA, the CDR3 is TGTGCCACTGGGACAGGAGGCTACGAGCAGTACTTC.